Below are 16 T cell receptor beta chains sequenced from a single sample in a study of blood T cell repertoires in COVID-19. Clones were sequenced by immunoSEQ multiplex PCR, and TCRdb holds only the in-frame ones, with some missing. The sample yields 200,000 to 250,000 clones, roughly four fifths seen once. Sequencing was carried out using PBMCs or T cells enriched from blood (not recorded which). Source of these receptors: a woman aged 60-75 years who had recovered from COVID-19.

CDR3 region: CASSPITGGTEAFF. The CDR3 DNA reads as TGTGCCAGCAGCCCTATAACAGGGGGCACTGAAGCTTTCTTT. V is TRBV6-2 or TRBV6-3 and J is TRBJ1-1, with TRBD1 matching over 8 bases. Per germline, CDR1 MNHEY and CDR2 SVGEGT. Germline trimming cut 6 bases from V and 4 bases from J; bases unmatched to any gene: 7. The CDR3 is 14 amino acids.

CDR3 DNA sequence: TGTGCCAGCAGCCTAGGAGGACAGGGCAGAGGCTACACCTTC. Translating gives CASSLGGQGRGYTF. The chain employs TRBV3-1 (or the pseudogene TRBV3-2) and TRBJ1-2; TRBD1 matches 8 bases. Germline assignment: CDR1 LGHDT and CDR2 YNNKEL (reference sequence). V shed 4 bases, J shed 8 bases, and the junction held 9 bases outside the gene matches. The CDR3 sequence is 14 residues long.

This chain connects TRBV7-2 to TRBJ2-3, with a tentative D call TRBD1 (5 bases). This CDR3 is 15 amino acids long. Germline V CDR1 and CDR2: SGHTA, FQGNSA. V was clipped by 0 bases and J by 5 bases, with 12 bases between them. CDR3 nucleotides: TGTGCCAGCAGCTTAGCGCAGGGTAGGATAGATACGCAGTATTTT. It codes for CASSLAQGRIDTQYF.

The chain is built from TRBV27 and TRBJ1-3, with TRBD1 identical over 7 bases. The CDR3 extends over 15 amino acids. Looked up from germline, CDR1 is MNHEY and CDR2 is SMNVEV (reference sequence). The V and J ends lost 6 bases and 0 bases, in that order; junction bases with no gene match: 5. CDR3 coding DNA: TGTGCCAGCAGGACACAGGGGCTCTCTGGAAACACCATATATTTT. The encoded protein is CASRTQGLSGNTIYF.

V usage is TRBV2 and J usage is TRBJ1-3, with 7 bases that match TRBD1. Germline values: CDR1 SNHLY, CDR2 FYNNEI. The V and J ends lost 8 bases and 8 bases, in that order; junction bases with no gene match: 9. The CDR3 covers 13 residues. The CDR3 sequence is CASSIQGGDTIYF. The CDR3, as DNA: TGTGCCAGCTCTATCCAGGGGGGTGACACCATATATTTT. Using reference TRBV2 and TRBJ1-3 for the parts outside the CDR3, the full variable domain is EPEVTQTPSHQVTQMGQEVILRCVPISNHLYFYWYRQILGQKVEFLVSFYNNEISEKSEIFDDQFSVERPDGSNFTLKIRSTKLEDSAMYFCASSIQGGDTIYFGEGSWLTVV.

The chain has TRBV5-3 and TRBJ2-5; no definite D call. TRBV5-3 has ORF status, its function being uncertain. Trimming pared 0 bases from V and 2 bases from J, leaving 8 bases between. CDR3 length: 14 amino acids. In DNA form, the CDR3 reads TGTGCCAGAAGCTTGGGACATGTTCAAGAGACCCAGTACTTC. This encodes CARSLGHVQETQYF.

This clone was picked up one time. The chain is built from TRBV11-2 and TRBJ1-1; D is undetermined. CDR3 length: 14 residues. The germline V gene has CDR1 SGHAT and CDR2 FQNNGV. The germline V and J ends were trimmed by 2 bases and 1 base, with 8 bases remaining between them. The chain's CDR3 is CASSLLAGNTEAFF. The CDR3 nucleotides are TGTGCCAGCAGCTTATTGGCAGGGAACACTGAAGCTTTCTTT.

This clone was seen just once. This same CDR3 is encoded by further DNA sequences in the sample. CDR3 loop: CASSRDRGNEKLFF. The CDR3 DNA sequence: TGTGCCAGCAGCCGGGACAGGGGCAATGAAAAACTGTTTTTT. The chain has TRBV7-9 and TRBJ1-4, with TRBD1 identical over 10 bases. Germline CDR1 is SEHNR and CDR2 is FQNEAQ (reference sequence). The V segment lost 5 bases and the J segment 5 bases; nucleotides outside the gene matches: 2. The CDR3 totals 14 residues.

The chain carries TRBV18 and TRBJ1-4; D remains ambiguous. The ends were cut back, 5 bases at V and 8 bases at J, with 12 bases in the middle. This CDR3 contains 13 residues. CDR1 and CDR2 from the germline V gene are KGHSH and LQKENI. CDR3 sequence (DNA): TGTGCCAGCTCAGCAGCCCTAGAAGAAAAACTGTTTTTT. It codes for CASSAALEEKLFF.

This clone was recorded at least ten times. The rearrangement joins TRBV14 to TRBJ1-1, with a possible D match to TRBD1 (5 bases). V lost 4 bases to trimming and J lost 1 base, with 13 bases between them. The CDR3 covers 15 residues. Germline V gene data show CDR1 as SGHDN and CDR2 as FVKESK. The CDR3 protein is CASSPEGRGNTEAFF. As DNA, the CDR3 is TGTGCCAGCAGCCCAGAGGGGCGCGGGAACACTGAAGCTTTCTTT.

The chain employs TRBV6-5 and TRBJ1-2; D is unresolved. The CDR3 contains 15 residues. V was cut by 6 bases and J by 6 bases, with 20 bases left in between. Germline V gives CDR1 MNHEY, CDR2 SVGAGI. CDR3 nucleotide sequence: TGTGCCAGCAGACCCCACGTGTCCCGAACTAATGGCTACACCTTC. Amino acids: CASRPHVSRTNGYTF.

The chain couples TRBV5-1 to TRBJ1-6; TRBD1 aligns across 8 bases. Germline V CDR1 and CDR2: SGHRS, YFSETQ. CDR3 length: 15 residues. V shed 0 bases and J 6 bases; nucleotides not matched to a gene: 2. CDR3 DNA: TGCGCCAGCAGCTTGGTGGGGACAGGTAATTCACCCCTCCACTTT. Its protein product is CASSLVGTGNSPLHF. Full variable domain (rest looked up from reference TRBV5-1 and TRBJ1-6): KAGVTQTPRYLIKTRGQQVTLSCSPISGHRSVSWYQQTPGQGLQFLFEYFSETQRNKGNFPGRFSGRQFSNSRSEMNVSTLELGDSALYLCASSLVGTGNSPLHFGNGTRLTVT.

This clone has only a few counts. The V gene is TRBV3-1 (or the pseudogene TRBV3-2), the J gene TRBJ1-2; 7 bases are shared with TRBD1. The trim removed 4 bases at V and 6 bases at J, leaving 8 bases unmatched. This CDR3 spans 14 amino acids. The germline V gene encodes CDR1 LGHDT and CDR2 YNNKEL (reference sequence). For the CDR3, the DNA is TGTGCCAGCAGCCGAAACACAGGGGCCCATGGCTACACCTTC. Translation gives CASSRNTGAHGYTF.

This chain connects TRBV3-1 (or the pseudogene TRBV3-2) to TRBJ2-7; TRBD2 is a possible D gene (5 bases). V was pared by 1 base and J by 4 bases, with 11 bases between. Germline-derived CDR1 and CDR2 are LGHDT and YNNKEL (reference sequence). CDR3 length: 14 residues. The CDR3 loop is CASSQASRSYEQYF. Here the CDR3 DNA reads TGTGCCAGCAGCCAAGCTAGCAGGTCATACGAGCAGTACTTC.

This chain connects TRBV6-4 to TRBJ2-1; 16 bases map to TRBD2. In germline, CDR1 is MRHNA, CDR2 SNTAGT. J was trimmed by 7 bases and V by 2 bases; bases with no gene match: 8. This CDR3 is 18 amino acids long. The CDR3 coding sequence is TGTGCCAGCAGTGACCCGGGACTAGCGGGAGGGCCGGTAAATGAGCAGTTCTTC. This gives the protein CASSDPGLAGGPVNEQFF.

The V and J genes are TRBV7-9 and TRBJ2-2; the D gene is possibly TRBD1 (5 bases). CDR3 length: 17 residues. Germline assignment: CDR1 SEHNR and CDR2 FQNEAQ (reference sequence). Between the trimmed V and J ends, which lost 0 bases and 7 bases, there was a span of 18 bases. CDR3 bases: TGTGCCAGCAGCTTAGCGAGAGACAGTTTTTCTAACGGGGAGCTGTTTTTT. It yields the protein CASSLARDSFSNGELFF.